One sample yielded the 7 T cell receptor beta chains listed below, sequenced in a study of response to subunit inactivated influenza vaccine. MiXCR, applied by TCRdb to the RT-PCR reads, yields one record per CDR3 protein. Here the sample spans under 550,000 distinct CDR3 sequences, around 7.9% being singletons. Sequences were derived from PBMCs from blood, sampled about 23 months after vaccination. These receptors were obtained from a man between 50 and 70 years old who received an inactivated influenza vaccine.

This clonotype was observed a handful of times. The chain has TRBV10-3 and TRBJ2-1, with TRBD1 matching 10 bases. The length of the CDR3 is 13 residues. CDR1 is ENHRY, CDR2 SYGVKD, per germline. V was pared by 6 bases and J by 5 bases, with 1 base of the junction left unmatched. The CDR3 loop reads CAIRDRGDNEQFF. The CDR3 bases are TGTGCCATCAGGGACAGGGGGGACAATGAGCAGTTCTTC.

This clonotype was observed a handful of times. V gene TRBV3-1 combines with J gene TRBJ2-7, with 12 bases matching TRBD2. CDR3 length: 15 amino acids. CDR1 and CDR2 from the germline V gene are LGHDT and YNNKEL (reference sequence). The trim removed 8 bases at V and 4 bases at J, leaving 9 bases unmatched. As DNA, the CDR3 is TGTGCCAGCGGCCGCTCTAGCGGGGGGGCTTACGAGCAGTACTTC. As protein: CASGRSSGGAYEQYF.

This clonotype was detected a few times. The chain carries TRBV5-1 and TRBJ2-5; tentative D call: TRBD2 (5 bases). Germline V gives CDR1 SGHRS, CDR2 YFSETQ. V lost 0 bases, J lost 7 bases, and 19 bases lay in between. There are 16 residues in the CDR3. This CDR3 reads CASSLDPSQPRGTQYF. Written as DNA, the CDR3 is TGCGCCAGCAGCTTGGATCCCTCACAGCCCCGGGGGACCCAGTACTTC. Full variable domain (remainder filled in from reference TRBV5-1 and TRBJ2-5): KAGVTQTPRYLIKTRGQQVTLSCSPISGHRSVSWYQQTPGQGLQFLFEYFSETQRNKGNFPGRFSGRQFSNSRSEMNVSTLELGDSALYLCASSLDPSQPRGTQYFGPGTRLLVL.

CDR3 protein: CASQLGLAGGPFSYEQYF. CDR3 in DNA: TGTGCCAGCCAGTTGGGGCTAGCGGGGGGACCATTCTCCTACGAGCAGTACTTC. The V gene is TRBV12-3 or TRBV12-4, the J gene TRBJ2-7; 11 bases agree with TRBD2. The CDR3 spans 18 residues. The V and J ends lost 8 bases and 0 bases, in that order; junction bases with no gene match: 15.

This clonotype was observed many times. This sequence joins TRBV11-2 and TRBJ2-4; possible D gene TRBD1, 6 bases. From germline, CDR1 is SGHAT and CDR2 FQNNGV. V was pared by 6 bases and J by 3 bases, with 12 bases between. The CDR3 is 14 residues long. CDR3: CASRSDRRKNIQYF. CDR3 DNA sequence: TGTGCCAGCAGATCTGACAGGCGCAAAAACATTCAGTACTTC.

This clonotype was counted at least ten times. The chain links TRBV7-9 to TRBJ2-1; TRBD1 aligns across 7 bases. This CDR3 is 15 amino acids long. The J segment lost 4 bases and the V segment lost 1 base, leaving 4 bases of the junction unmatched. Germline CDR1 SEHNR, CDR2 FQNEAQ (reference sequence). The CDR3 DNA sequence: TGTGCCAGCAGCTTAGGAGACAGGGAATACAATGAGCAGTTCTTC. It specifies CASSLGDREYNEQFF.

This sequence joins TRBV28 and TRBJ2-7; D not certain. The CDR3 totals 12 residues. V gave up 8 bases and J gave up 0 bases, with 8 bases separating them. Germline assignment: CDR1 MDHEN and CDR2 SYDVKM. The CDR3 region is CASARNSYEQYF. The CDR3 DNA follows: TGTGCCAGCGCTCGGAACTCCTACGAGCAGTACTTC. Based on the CDR3 plus reference TRBV28 and TRBJ2-7, the full variable domain is DVKVTQSSRYLVKRTGEKVFLECVQDMDHENMFWYRQDPGLGLRLIYFSYDVKMKEKGDIPEGYSVSREKKERFSLILESASTNQTSMYLCASARNSYEQYFGPGTRLTVT.